The clone carrying this TCR beta chain was counted at least ten times. TCRdb processed the RT-PCR reads anew with MiXCR; each CDR3 protein has one entry. The sample carries over 750,000 distinct CDR3 sequences, around 21% recorded once. This sample is drawn from a study of response to subunit inactivated influenza vaccine. J gave up 4 bases and V 6 bases, and 5 bases lay outside the gene matches. There are 13 residues in the CDR3. This chain uses TRBV12-3 or TRBV12-4 with TRBJ2-7; 8 bases match TRBD2. Sequenced material: PBMCs from blood, taken about 5 days after vaccination. The receptor's source is a man aged 50-60 years who received an inactivated influenza vaccine. CDR3 residues: CASSPRGAYEQYF. The CDR3 DNA reads TGTGCCAGCAGCCCGCGGGGGGCTTACGAGCAGTACTTC.